Below are 27 T cell receptor beta chains sequenced from a single sample in a study of PD-L1 blockade in urothelial cancer. Noted time point: pretreatment peripheral blood. TCRdb's copy holds only in-frame clones and misses some; the assay was immunoSEQ multiplex PCR. This sample carries approximately 50,000 clones, approximately 79% of them seen once, and the ten largest clones take around 3.1%. The starting material was PBMCs, obtained around atezolizumab (anti-PD-L1) treatment. These receptors all come from a man aged 65-85 years with urothelial cancer.

This chain joins TRBV28 and TRBJ2-1; possibly TRBD2 for D (7 bases). This CDR3 is 13 amino acids long. Trimming removed 7 bases from V and 8 bases from J, with 15 bases in between. Germline-derived CDR1 and CDR2 are MDHEN and SYDVKM. The CDR3 loop reads CASTLSRGHEQFF. The CDR3 DNA sequence: TGTGCCAGCACCCTATCGCGGGGGCATGAGCAGTTCTTC.

This chain links TRBV29-1 with TRBJ2-7, with a possible D match to TRBD1 (6 bases). The CDR3 length is 11 residues. Germline V gene data show CDR1 as SQVTM and CDR2 as ANQGSEA. The V and J ends lost 6 bases and 5 bases respectively, with 11 bases between them. The CDR3 DNA is TGCAGCGTCGCGACAGGCCACGAGCAGTACTTC. As protein: CSVATGHEQYF.

The genes are TRBV18 and TRBJ2-1; 8 nucleotides align to TRBD1. CDR3 length: 15 residues. Germline-derived CDR1 and CDR2 are KGHSH and LQKENI. The junction had 7 bases not matched to a gene; V was cut back by 3 bases and J by 6 bases. CDR3 residues: CASSPLGQVGNEQFF. In DNA, the CDR3 is TGTGCCAGCTCACCGTTGGGACAGGTGGGCAATGAGCAGTTCTTC.

This clone was observed once. CDR3 in amino acids: CASSPREATEAFF. DNA for the CDR3: TGTGCCAGTAGTCCTCGGGAGGCCACTGAAGCTTTCTTT. The chain couples TRBV19 to TRBJ1-1; D uncertain. Trimming cost V 5 bases and J 4 bases, with 11 bases left between them. Germline V gene lookup returns CDR1 LNHDA and CDR2 SQIVND (reference sequence). The CDR3 consists of 13 residues.

The chain links TRBV15 to TRBJ2-7, with D maybe TRBD2 (6 bases). The CDR3 has 14 residues. Germline CDR1 is LNHNV and CDR2 is YYDKDF (reference sequence). The V end was cut by 0 bases, the J end by 3 bases, with 9 bases between. This CDR3 is CATSREGGLYEQYF. CDR3 nucleotides: TGTGCCACCAGCAGAGAGGGGGGACTCTACGAGCAGTACTTC.

The chain recombines TRBV7-2 with TRBJ2-7; TRBD1 agrees at 8 bases. Germline V gene sequence: CDR1 SGHTA, CDR2 FQGNSA. The CDR3 covers 15 residues. V shed 6 bases and J 3 bases; nucleotides not matched to a gene: 10. The CDR3 reads CASSPAPGGGYEQYF. Written as DNA, the CDR3 is TGTGCCAGCAGTCCAGCCCCAGGGGGCGGCTACGAGCAGTACTTC.

CDR3 nucleotide sequence: TGTGCCAGCAGGTCCCTCGGCTCTGGAAACACCATATATTTT. This encodes CASRSLGSGNTIYF. The V gene is TRBV5-6, the J gene TRBJ1-3; no clear D. The ends were cut back, 5 bases at V and 0 bases at J, with 9 bases in the middle. The CDR3 runs 14 residues. Germline values: CDR1 SGHDT, CDR2 YYEEEE.

The genes are TRBV25-1 and TRBJ1-6; D gene unclear. Germline CDR1 is MGHDK and CDR2 is SYGVNS. This CDR3 comprises 14 residues. V lost 5 bases and J lost 5, with 10 bases in between. CDR3 sequence (DNA): TGTGCCAGCAGTAAACAACTAAATAATTCACCCCTCCACTTT. This encodes CASSKQLNNSPLHF.

The rearrangement joins TRBV6-6 to TRBJ1-2; TRBD1 aligns across 9 bases. The V gene's germline CDR1 is MNHNY and CDR2 SVGAGI (reference sequence). The CDR3 consists of 15 residues. Losses at the gene ends were 5 bases for V and 2 bases for J; bases not matched to a gene: 6. The CDR3: CASSGTTGGNYGYTF. CDR3 nucleotide sequence: TGTGCCAGCAGTGGAACGACAGGGGGAAACTATGGCTACACCTTC.

The rearrangement joins TRBV9 to TRBJ2-7, with TRBD2 matching 9 bases. V dropped 1 base and J dropped 1; count of bases not matched to a gene: 0. The CDR3 has 14 amino acids. Germline V gene data show CDR1 as SGDLS and CDR2 as YYNGEE. CDR3 sequence (DNA): TGTGCCAGCAGCGTACTAGCGGGGTCCTACGAGCAGTACTTC. Protein sequence: CASSVLAGSYEQYF.

V usage is TRBV7-8 and J usage is TRBJ1-6, with 9 nucleotides matching TRBD1. The CDR3 length is 14 residues. CDR1 SGHVS and CDR2 FQNEAQ come from the germline V gene. With 5 bases clipped from V and 11 bases from J, the junction kept 7 bases outside the gene matches. CDR3 in amino acids: CASSPDRGRAPLHF. The CDR3 DNA reads as TGTGCCAGCAGCCCCGACAGGGGGAGGGCACCCCTCCACTTT. Combining the CDR3 with reference TRBV7-8 and TRBJ1-6 gives the whole variable domain GAGVSQSPRYKVAKRGQDVALRCDPISGHVSLFWYQQALGQGPEFLTYFQNEAQLDKSGLPSDRFFAERPEGSVSTLKIQRTQQEDSAVYLCASSPDRGRAPLHFGNGTRLTVT.

The chain carries TRBV4-1 and TRBJ2-1; 15 nucleotides align to TRBD2. Germline CDR1 MGHRA, CDR2 YSYEKL. This CDR3 comprises 16 residues. Trimming at V came to 4 bases and at J to 8 bases, leaving 6 bases not matched to a gene. The CDR3 loop is CASSLGLAGGSDEQFF. DNA for the CDR3: TGCGCCAGCAGCCTGGGACTAGCGGGAGGTTCCGATGAGCAGTTCTTC.

Here the CDR3 DNA reads TGTGCCAGCAGCCCATCACCCACAGGCGAAAAACTGTTTTTT. It translates to CASSPSPTGEKLFF. The chain links TRBV7-2 to TRBJ1-4; TRBD1 is a possible D gene (5 bases). Trimming took off 5 bases at V and 8 bases at J, with 15 bases between the two ends. Germline V gene lookup returns CDR1 SGHTA and CDR2 FQGNSA. The CDR3 has 14 residues.

This chain connects TRBV6-5 to TRBJ1-1, with 8 nucleotides matching TRBD1. V lost 6 bases, J lost 3 bases, and 6 bases stayed unmatched. Per germline, CDR1 MNHEY and CDR2 SVGAGI. This CDR3 spans 14 amino acids. The CDR3 DNA follows: TGTGCCAGCAGGGGACAGGTTGGTGACACTGAAGCTTTCTTT. This translates into CASRGQVGDTEAFF.

The gene calls are TRBV7-3 and TRBJ2-3, with 13 positions matching TRBD2. The trim removed 5 bases at V and 4 bases at J, leaving 6 bases unmatched. The CDR3 is 16 amino acids. Germline values: CDR1 SGHTA, CDR2 FQGTGA. Here the CDR3 DNA reads TGTGCCAGCAGCACGGGACTAGCGGGACACGCAGATACGCAGTATTTT. This codes for CASSTGLAGHADTQYF.

Only a few counts were recorded for this clone. This chain uses TRBV5-6 with TRBJ2-7; the D gene is possibly TRBD1 (8 bases). The CDR3 is 14 residues long. Germline-derived CDR1 and CDR2 are SGHDT and YYEEEE. Deletions cut 7 bases from V and 3 bases from J, with 17 bases between. The CDR3 is CASQGTGGVYEQYF. CDR3 in DNA: TGTGCCAGCCAGGGCACAGGGGGGGTCTACGAGCAGTACTTC.

The chain is built from TRBV30 and TRBJ2-7; TRBD2 might be the D (6 bases). V was clipped by 4 bases and J by 0 bases, with 13 bases between them. Per germline, CDR1 GTSNPN and CDR2 SVGIG (reference sequence). CDR3 length equals 14 residues. CDR3 protein: CAWTEEGFSYEQYF. The CDR3 DNA reads as TGTGCCTGGACCGAGGAGGGGTTCTCCTACGAGCAGTACTTC.

This clone was observed once. The chain uses TRBV10-3 and TRBJ1-2, with unresolved D. V was pared by 2 bases and J by 6 bases, with 10 bases between. The CDR3 runs 13 residues. Germline V gene lookup returns CDR1 ENHRY and CDR2 SYGVKD. CDR3 bases: TGTGCCATCAGTGAGGCCCGCCGAGATGGCTACACCTTC. Protein: CAISEARRDGYTF.

This clone was detected only once. The genes are TRBV2 and TRBJ2-2; TRBD1 matches at 8 bases. The germline gives CDR1 SNHLY, CDR2 FYNNEI. Trimming removed 5 bases from V and 2 bases from J; junction bases left unmatched: 1. The CDR3 extends over 14 amino acids. The CDR3 nucleotides are TGTGCCAGCAGTCAGGGGGCAAACACCGGGGAGCTGTTTTTT. This sequence encodes CASSQGANTGELFF.

J is TRBJ2-6 and V is TRBV30; TRBD2 might be the D (5 bases). V was cut by 0 bases and J by 0 bases, with 18 bases left in between. The CDR3 runs 19 residues. CDR1 is GTSNPN, CDR2 SVGIG, per germline (reference sequence). CDR3 bases: TGTGCCTGGAGTGTAAAAAGGGCCGGAGGTCCCTCTGGGGCCAACGTCCTGACTTTC. Translated: CAWSVKRAGGPSGANVLTF.

This rearrangement joins TRBV7-2 to TRBJ2-7; possible D gene TRBD1, 6 bases. The CDR3 has 15 amino acids. Trimming removed 5 bases from V and 0 bases from J, with 14 bases in between. Per the germline V gene, CDR1 is SGHTA and CDR2 is FQGNSA. As DNA, the CDR3 is TGTGCCAGCAGCACCTCCGGGACATCCTCCTACGAGCAGTACTTC. Translating gives CASSTSGTSSYEQYF.

This chain links TRBV5-4 with TRBJ2-5, with D perhaps matching TRBD2 (7 bases). Per germline, CDR1 SGHNT and CDR2 YYREEE (reference sequence). Trimming cost V 0 bases and J 5 bases, with 11 bases left between them. The CDR3 has 14 residues. The DNA of the CDR3 is TGTGCCAGCAGCTTGGGGGGGGGCCAGGAGACCCAGTACTTC. Translating gives CASSLGGGQETQYF.

This clone came up a few times. The chain is built from TRBV29-1 and TRBJ2-5; TRBD1 matches 7 bases. V shed 6 bases and J 4 bases; nucleotides not matched to a gene: 14. The CDR3 extends over 15 amino acids. Germline V gene data show CDR1 as SQVTM and CDR2 as ANQGSEA. The DNA for the CDR3 is TGCAGCGTACGAGGGGTAGGGGGCGCGGTAGAGACCCAGTACTTC. The encoded protein is CSVRGVGGAVETQYF.

V and J are TRBV19 and TRBJ1-1; the D is unclear. This CDR3 contains 13 residues. With 1 base removed from V and 5 bases from J, the gap between germline ends came to 8 bases. Germline CDR1 reads LNHDA; CDR2 reads SQIVND (reference sequence). The DNA of the CDR3 is TGTGCCAGTAGTATAGGGCGGCAGACTGAAGCTTTCTTT. Translation gives CASSIGRQTEAFF.

The chain carries TRBV7-2 and TRBJ2-3, with D uncertain. This CDR3 contains 11 residues. Germline lookup yields CDR1 SGHTA and CDR2 FQGNSA. Trimming removed 4 bases from V and 5 bases from J, with 4 bases in between. In DNA form, the CDR3 reads TGTGCCAGCAGCTACAAAGATACGCAGTATTTT. This gives the protein CASSYKDTQYF.

The chain combines TRBV7-2 with TRBJ2-7; D is undetermined. Germline V gene sequence: CDR1 SGHTA, CDR2 FQGNSA. Trimming took off 5 bases at V and 7 bases at J, with 21 bases between the two ends. This CDR3 has 15 residues. In DNA, the CDR3 is TGTGCCAGCAGCACGCAATCCGACAACTCACGGGAGCAGTACTTC. Its protein is CASSTQSDNSREQYF.

The chain carries TRBV7-2 and TRBJ2-7; 7 bases agree with TRBD2. The CDR3 is 15 residues long. The J segment lost 2 bases and the V segment lost 4 bases, leaving 8 bases of the junction unmatched. Germline loops: CDR1 SGHTA, CDR2 FQGNSA. For the CDR3, the DNA is TGTGCCAGCAGCTATTCTAGCGGCGGTCCCTACGAGCAGTACTTC. It translates to CASSYSSGGPYEQYF.